A selection of T cell receptor beta chains follows, all from one sample in a study of blood T cell repertoires in COVID-19. The method was immunoSEQ multiplex PCR; TCRdb's version includes in-frame clones alone and lacks a portion of them. Among roughly 350,000 clones listed, 85% were seen once. The sequenced sample consisted of peripheral blood. Source of these receptors: a woman aged 18-35 years with acute or convalescent COVID-19. CDR3s include the opening cysteine and the closing phenylalanine or tryptophan. D genes are given only for firm matches. Only part of the rows carry a size: once, few, many, or a class if the clone is expanded.

clone_size | j_call | d_call | v_call | cdr3_aa | cdr3_nt
once | TRBJ1-2 | TRBD1 | TRBV7-2 | CASSGRPGQYNYGYTF | TGTGCCAGCAGCGGCCGCCCGGGACAGTATAACTATGGCTACACCTTC
. | TRBJ1-1 | . | TRBV6-6 | CASSYRFGGENTEAFF | TGTGCCAGCAGTTATCGGTTCGGCGGCGAGAACACTGAAGCTTTCTTT
. | TRBJ1-2 | TRBD1 | TRBV6-5 | CASRRQGIGYGYTF | TGTGCCAGCAGGAGACAGGGGATTGGGTATGGCTACACCTTC
. | TRBJ2-2 | . | TRBV2 | CASSEAGSTGELFF | TGTGCCAGCAGTGAAGCTGGTAGCACCGGGGAGCTGTTTTTT
. | TRBJ2-5 | TRBD2 | TRBV5-1 | CASTRGTSGSEETQYF | TGCGCCAGCACCCGGGGGACTAGCGGGAGTGAGGAGACCCAGTACTTC
. | TRBJ2-5 | . | TRBV5-1 | CASSLDQETQYF | TGCGCCAGCAGCCTCGACCAAGAGACCCAGTACTTC
. | TRBJ1-1 | . | TRBV29-1 | CSVPSGGTEAFF | TGCAGCGTCCCTTCAGGAGGGACTGAAGCTTTCTTT
. | TRBJ2-1 | TRBD2 | TRBV5-1 | CASSPGLAGGLEGFNEQFF | TGCGCCAGCAGCCCGGGACTAGCGGGGGGCCTTGAGGGATTTAATGAGCAGTTCTTC
once | TRBJ1-5 | . | TRBV3-1/TRBV3-2 | CASSDYRETVQPQHF | TGTGCCAGCAGCGATTACAGGGAGACGGTTCAGCCCCAGCATTTT
few | TRBJ2-7 | . | TRBV2 | CASSEGRQSYEQYF | TGTGCCAGCAGTGAAGGGAGACAGTCCTACGAGCAGTACTTC
. | TRBJ2-7 | . | TRBV2 | CASIAGYEQYF | TGTGCCAGCATTGCAGGGTACGAGCAGTACTTC
once | TRBJ2-5 | TRBD2 | TRBV6-4 | CASSERGGQETQYF | TGTGCCAGCAGTGAGCGGGGGGGCCAAGAGACCCAGTACTTC
. | TRBJ1-4 | TRBD1 | TRBV11-1 | CASSSGTGREKLFF | TGTGCCAGCAGCTCCGGGACAGGTCGGGAAAAACTGTTTTTT
. | TRBJ1-4 | . | TRBV5-1 | CASSLWGPTNEKLFF | TGCGCCAGCAGCTTATGGGGGCCTACTAATGAAAAACTGTTTTTT
. | TRBJ1-4 | TRBD1 | TRBV25-1 | CASSKGTGSNEKLFF | TGTGCCAGCAGTAAGGGGACAGGGTCAAATGAAAAACTGTTTTTT
once | TRBJ2-3 | TRBD2 | TRBV5-1 | CASSPWTSGTDTQYF | TGCGCCAGCAGCCCGTGGACTAGCGGCACAGATACGCAGTATTTT
. | TRBJ2-3 | TRBD2 | TRBV27 | CASSPTSGRGDTQYF | TGTGCCAGCAGCCCCACTAGCGGGAGAGGAGATACGCAGTATTTT
few | TRBJ1-2 | . | TRBV4-1 | CASSQTEGDNYGYTF | TGCGCCAGCAGCCAAACCGAGGGAGATAACTATGGCTACACCTTC
. | TRBJ2-7 | TRBD1 | TRBV12-3/TRBV12-4 | CASSRAGGEQYF | TGTGCCAGCAGTCGAGCAGGGGGCGAGCAGTACTTC
. | TRBJ2-7 | TRBD2 | TRBV9 | CASSEDSGGHYYEQYF | TGTGCCAGCAGCGAGGACAGCGGGGGGCATTACTACGAGCAGTACTTC
once | TRBJ1-2 | . | TRBV4-1 | CASSLRNSNYGYTF | TGCGCCAGCAGCCTGCGGAATTCTAACTATGGCTACACCTTC
. | TRBJ2-2 | . | TRBV18 | CASSPGGLGLNTGELFF | TGTGCCAGCTCACCAGGGGGACTCGGTCTGAACACCGGGGAGCTGTTTTTT